Below, one TCR beta chain is given with its context. This record belongs to a study of control samples from healthy donors and cancer patients. Here immunoSEQ multiplex PCR was the method, and the copy in TCRdb shows in-frame clones only, minus some. The table shows about 89,000 clones, with around nine tenths occurring only once. The TCR was taken from a man aged 30 to 45 in good health. The specimen sequenced was blood.

Here the CDR3 reads CASSARGPSGNTIYF. The DNA for the CDR3 is TGTGCCAGCAGCGCCAGGGGACCCTCTGGAAACACCATATATTTT. The J gene is TRBJ1-3, the V gene TRBV7-9, with D perhaps TRBD1 (6 bases). Trimming removed 5 bases at V and 0 bases at J, with 11 bases between. In germline, CDR1 is SEHNR, CDR2 FQNEAQ (reference sequence). This CDR3 spans 15 amino acids.